This TCR beta chain was sequenced for a study of monozygotic twins with inflammatory bowel disease. TCRdb re-called the 5' RACE reads, yielding one record per CDR3 amino acid sequence without DNA. This table holds about 380,000 distinct CDR3 sequences. CDR1 and CDR2 from the germline V gene are DFQATT and SNEGSKA (reference sequence). The CDR3 contains 15 residues. The chain combines TRBV20-1 with TRBJ1-1. Sequencing was performed on blood. This receptor was taken from a human donor with ulcerative colitis or Crohn's disease, or a healthy co-twin of an affected twin (not recorded which). The CDR3 sequence is CSASIGGWMNTEAFF.